The following is a T cell receptor beta chain sequence with its context. Its antigen is not identified. The sample comes from a study of metastatic and nonmetastatic thyroid tumors. TCRdb re-called clones via MiXCR from the PCR reads. This table has 100,000 or so clones, 15% appearing once. Thyroid surgery took place with no prior treatment in any patient. Study results and limitations: Benign nodules were reported to have significantly lower TCR beta diversity than malignant thyroid tumors, in blood and tumor.

Sequenced input: blood. The origin of this receptor is a female donor with papillary thyroid cancer or a benign thyroid nodule (not recorded which). Some clones in this sample may be carry-over from other donors' samples.

The CDR3 region is CASSSRTEGYGYTF. CDR3 DNA: TGTGCCAGCAGCTCCCGGACGGAGGGCTATGGCTACACCTTC. The chain recombines TRBV11-3 with TRBJ1-2; no clear D gene. Trimming stripped 4 bases from V and 4 bases from J, with 13 bases between. The germline V gene has CDR1 SGHNT and CDR2 YENEEA. This CDR3 spans 14 amino acids.